This T cell receptor beta chain was retrieved from a study of T cell responses to AZD1222 COVID-19 vaccine. Measured with immunoSEQ multiplex PCR; TCRdb has only the in-frame clones, and not every one. The data hold some 120,000 clones, with roughly nine tenths observed a single time. Germline CDR1 SGHTS, CDR2 YDEGEE. V lost 1 base and J lost 6; bases outside the gene matches: 3. The CDR3 runs to 15 residues. The chain joins TRBV5-8 to TRBJ2-1; 11 bases are shared with TRBD2. The source is an adult in good health. Specimen: peripheral blood, collected on day 0 of AZD1222 vaccination. The CDR3 sequence: CASSLLAGGFNEQFF. The CDR3 DNA reads TGTGCCAGCAGCTTGCTAGCGGGGGGCTTCAATGAGCAGTTCTTC.